The 8 T cell receptor beta chains listed next were all sequenced from one sample in a study of blood T cell repertoires in COVID-19. TCRdb's table, derived via immunoSEQ multiplex PCR, lists solely in-frame clones and lacks some. The data show around 260,000 clones, around 83% seen once. The sequenced sample was peripheral blood. The receptor set was obtained from a man younger than 35 with active or convalescent COVID-19.

The chain combines TRBV7-2 with TRBJ1-2; unclear D gene. Trimming removed 3 bases at V and 4 bases at J, with 12 bases between. Germline V gene lookup returns CDR1 SGHTA and CDR2 FQGNSA. CDR3 length: 14 amino acids. The CDR3 reads CASSFLTETYGYTF. The CDR3 DNA reads TGTGCCAGCAGCTTCCTCACAGAGACCTATGGCTACACCTTC. The entire variable domain, with the rest obtained from reference TRBV7-2 and TRBJ1-2, is as follows: GAGVSQSPSNKVTEKGKDVELRCDPISGHTALYWYRQSLGQGLEFLIYFQGNSAPDKSGLPSDRFSAERTGGSVSTLTIQRTQQEDSAVYLCASSFLTETYGYTFGSGTRLTVV.

The genes are TRBV6-5 and TRBJ2-3, with D maybe TRBD1 (6 bases). The germline V gene has CDR1 MNHEY and CDR2 SVGAGI. CDR3 size: 15 residues. V was clipped by 2 bases and J by 6 bases, with 15 bases between them. CDR3 loop: CASSYGFPGVDTQYF. The CDR3 nucleotides are TGTGCCAGCAGTTACGGCTTCCCAGGGGTGGATACGCAGTATTTT.

V usage is TRBV6-5 and J usage is TRBJ2-5, with 8 bases identical to TRBD1. V lost 2 bases and J lost 2; bases outside the gene matches: 4. The CDR3 consists of 15 residues. Germline values: CDR1 MNHEY, CDR2 SVGAGI. CDR3 sequence reads: CASSYGTGGQETQYF. CDR3 bases: TGTGCCAGCAGTTACGGTACAGGGGGGCAAGAGACCCAGTACTTC.

This chain links TRBV6-2 or TRBV6-3 with TRBJ1-1, with D uncertain. V was shortened by 5 bases and J by 0 bases, with 7 bases between the two germline ends. CDR3 size: 13 residues. Germline V lookup: CDR1 MNHEY, CDR2 SVGEGT. The CDR3 reads CASSQMLNTEAFF. In DNA form, the CDR3 reads TGTGCCAGCAGTCAAATGTTGAACACTGAAGCTTTCTTT.

The chain recombines TRBV21-1 with TRBJ2-3; the listed D gene, TRBD2, was not tested against the DNA. TRBV21-1 is a known pseudogene. The CDR3 consists of 17 residues. The chain's CDR3 is CASSPRRRGEGTDTQYF. Here the CDR3 DNA reads TGTGCCAGCAGCCCCCGTCGGAGGGGTGAAGGCACAGATACGCAGTATTTT.

The chain is built from TRBV6-6 and TRBJ2-2, with D possibly matching TRBD1 (6 bases). The CDR3 contains 13 residues. Trimming removed 11 bases at V and 4 bases at J, with 14 bases between. The germline CDR1 and CDR2 sequences are MNHNY and SVGAGI (reference sequence). The CDR3 nucleotides read TGTGCCGGGGGCTTGGGCGGCACCGGGGAGCTGTTTTTT. This encodes CAGGLGGTGELFF.

The rearrangement uses TRBV6-6 and TRBJ1-6, with D maybe TRBD1 (5 bases). The CDR3 runs to 14 residues. Trimming stripped 6 bases from V and 5 bases from J, with 11 bases between. Germline V CDR1 and CDR2: MNHNY, SVGAGI (reference sequence). The CDR3 region is CASRQGADNSPLHF. DNA of the CDR3: TGTGCCAGCAGACAAGGGGCCGATAATTCACCCCTCCACTTT.

V and J are TRBV9 and TRBJ2-7, with no clear D. This CDR3 contains 13 residues. V dropped 0 bases and J dropped 5 bases, with 9 bases sitting between them. Germline V gives CDR1 SGDLS, CDR2 YYNGEE. In DNA, the CDR3 is TGTGCCAGCAGCGTAGGCGGTAAGGACGAGCAGTACTTC. This codes for CASSVGGKDEQYF.